Presented here are 31 T cell receptor beta chains from one specimen sequenced in a study of T cell changes during pregnancy in multiple sclerosis. The table came from immunoSEQ multiplex PCR; TCRdb's copy has only in-frame clones and leaves some out. The sample holds around 50,000 clones, 80% to 90% seen once. Specimen: CD8+ T cells from peripheral blood mononuclear cells, collected in the second trimester of pregnancy. These receptors all come from a female donor with multiple sclerosis, enrolled in a pregnancy study.

The chain combines TRBV7-2 with TRBJ2-7; TRBD1 matches at 10 bases. V shed 5 bases, J shed 2 bases, and the junction held 6 bases outside the gene matches. Germline V gene lookup returns CDR1 SGHTA and CDR2 FQGNSA. The CDR3 totals 15 residues. CDR3 sequence reads: CASSAWTGGAYEQYF. The DNA for the CDR3 is TGTGCCAGCAGCGCCTGGACAGGGGGAGCCTACGAGCAGTACTTC. The complete variable domain, with remaining parts taken from reference TRBV7-2 and TRBJ2-7, reads GAGVSQSPSNKVTEKGKDVELRCDPISGHTALYWYRQSLGQGLEFLIYFQGNSAPDKSGLPSDRFSAERTGGSVSTLTIQRTQQEDSAVYLCASSAWTGGAYEQYFGPGTRLTVT.

This chain links TRBV27 with TRBJ1-2; possibly TRBD1 for D (5 bases). Per germline, CDR1 MNHEY and CDR2 SMNVEV (reference sequence). The CDR3 runs to 13 residues. Trimming removed 3 bases from V and 3 bases from J, with 8 bases in between. Here the CDR3 DNA reads TGTGCCAGCAGTTTTGGGGCCTACTATGGCTACACCTTC. Translation gives CASSFGAYYGYTF.

CDR3 nucleotide sequence: TGTGCCAGCAGCTCGGAGCAGGGGGCGCAGGCTTTCTTT. Protein product: CASSSEQGAQAFF. The chain is built from TRBV13 and TRBJ1-1, with 8 bases lining up with TRBD1. CDR3 length equals 13 residues. Germline V CDR1 and CDR2: PRHDT, FYEKMQ (reference sequence). The V segment lost 4 bases and the J segment 11 bases; nucleotides outside the gene matches: 9.

This rearrangement joins TRBV11-1 to TRBJ1-6, with D maybe TRBD1 (6 bases). V lost 5 bases and J 5 bases, leaving 13 bases between the germline ends. The CDR3 sequence is 15 residues long. Germline V gene data show CDR1 as SGHAT and CDR2 as FQDESV (reference sequence). Here the CDR3 reads CASSPGQNDNSPLHF. The DNA of the CDR3 is TGTGCCAGCAGCCCCGGACAGAACGATAATTCACCCCTCCACTTT.

The chain combines TRBV30 with TRBJ1-2; D not resolved. V was clipped by 6 bases and J by 6 bases, with 5 bases between them. CDR3 length equals 9 residues. Germline CDR1 is GTSNPN and CDR2 is SVGIG (reference sequence). CDR3 bases: TGTGCCTGCGACAATGGCTACACCTTC. This encodes CACDNGYTF.

The rearrangement joins TRBV6-6 to TRBJ1-1; D gene ambiguous. Trimming took off 3 bases at V and 3 bases at J, with 5 bases between the two ends. CDR3 length: 12 amino acids. CDR1 and CDR2 (germline): MNHNY, SVGAGI (reference sequence). In nucleotides, the CDR3 is TGTGCCAGCAGTTATTCGGACACTGAAGCTTTCTTT. Protein product: CASSYSDTEAFF.

The chain couples TRBV6-5 to TRBJ1-4; TRBD1 is a possible D gene (6 bases). The length of the CDR3 is 16 residues. Per the germline V gene, CDR1 is MNHEY and CDR2 is SVGAGI. V was clipped by 4 bases and J by 1 base, with 13 bases between them. CDR3 DNA sequence: TGTGCCAGCAGTTCAGGGGTTTTAGGAACTAATGAAAAACTGTTTTTT. As protein: CASSSGVLGTNEKLFF.

The chain employs TRBV12-5 and TRBJ1-4; D not certain. Trimming pared 5 bases from V and 8 bases from J, leaving 18 bases between. Germline V gene lookup returns CDR1 LGHNT and CDR2 FRNRAP. The CDR3 extends over 15 amino acids. This CDR3 is CASGPDPWPGEKLFF. CDR3 DNA: TGTGCTAGTGGTCCAGACCCGTGGCCGGGGGAAAAACTGTTTTTT.

This clone was detected only once. The chain has TRBV5-5 and TRBJ1-5; 9 nucleotides line up with TRBD1. CDR3 length equals 14 residues. The V segment lost 4 bases and the J segment 5 bases; nucleotides outside the gene matches: 4. The germline gives CDR1 SGHKS, CDR2 YYEKEE (reference sequence). The chain's CDR3 is CASSAGTGYQPQHF. CDR3 in DNA: TGTGCCAGCAGCGCCGGGACAGGGTATCAGCCCCAGCATTTT.

This chain joins TRBV29-1 and TRBJ2-6, with TRBD1 matching 8 bases. This CDR3 contains 19 residues. Germline trimming cut 0 bases from V and 1 base from J; bases unmatched to any gene: 11. The germline CDR1 and CDR2 sequences are SQVTM and ANQGSEA. The CDR3 reads CSVEDPQDRASSGANVLTF. The CDR3 DNA sequence: TGCAGCGTTGAAGATCCCCAGGACAGGGCGTCGTCTGGGGCCAACGTCCTGACTTTC.

The chain links TRBV5-6 to TRBJ2-7; D is ambiguous. Germline V gives CDR1 SGHDT, CDR2 YYEEEE. This CDR3 is built from 13 residues. V was trimmed by 0 bases and J by 5 bases, leaving 9 bases between them. The CDR3 loop reads CASSLGRWDEQYF. DNA for the CDR3: TGTGCCAGCAGCTTGGGCAGGTGGGACGAGCAGTACTTC.

J is TRBJ1-1 and V is TRBV28; 8 nucleotides align to TRBD1. Trimming at V came to 2 bases and at J to 3 bases, leaving 5 bases not matched to a gene. Germline V gene sequence: CDR1 MDHEN, CDR2 SYDVKM. The CDR3 runs to 15 residues. CDR3 region: CASSLTQGVYTEAFF. The CDR3 nucleotides read TGTGCCAGCAGTTTAACACAGGGGGTTTACACTGAAGCTTTCTTT.

A few counts support this clone. This sequence joins TRBV13 and TRBJ2-2; no clear D gene. This CDR3 has 15 residues. From germline, CDR1 is PRHDT and CDR2 FYEKMQ (reference sequence). The V and J ends lost 5 bases and 4 bases respectively, with 14 bases between them. The CDR3 DNA sequence: TGTGCCAGCAGCCCCCGCGGCCTCACCACCGGGGAGCTGTTTTTT. Amino acids: CASSPRGLTTGELFF.

This rearrangement joins TRBV7-2 to TRBJ2-2; 10 positions match TRBD2. The germline V gene has CDR1 SGHTA and CDR2 FQGNSA. Trimming took 6 bases from V and 4 from J; bases not matched to a gene: 5. The CDR3 runs to 15 residues. The CDR3 sequence: CASRSGTSVTGELFF. In DNA form, the CDR3 reads TGTGCCAGCAGGTCCGGGACTAGCGTCACCGGGGAGCTGTTTTTT.

The chain carries TRBV6-5 and TRBJ2-7; TRBD1 agrees at 7 bases. The CDR3 has 13 amino acids. V gave up 5 bases and J gave up 5 bases; unmatched junction bases: 6. Per the germline V gene, CDR1 is MNHEY and CDR2 is SVGAGI. The CDR3 coding sequence is TGTGCCAGCAGTGTACAGGGGCGGAACGAGCAGTACTTC. It is translated as CASSVQGRNEQYF.

The V and J genes are TRBV9 and TRBJ2-7, with 8 bases identical to TRBD1. Germline CDR1 SGDLS, CDR2 YYNGEE. V shed 0 bases and J 0 bases; nucleotides not matched to a gene: 2. This CDR3 is 15 amino acids long. For the CDR3, the DNA is TGTGCCAGCAGCGTAGCGACAGGGGCCTCCTACGAGCAGTACTTC. Residues: CASSVATGASYEQYF.

With respect to this clone: This likely came from a read error, as a far larger clone is one base away. The chain links TRBV5-6 to TRBJ2-2, with D perhaps TRBD1 (5 bases). There are 13 residues in the CDR3. The V gene lost 2 bases and the J gene lost 8 bases, with 10 bases spanning the gap. Germline lookup yields CDR1 SGHDT and CDR2 YYEEEE. CDR3 sequence reads: CASSFAGQGELFF. The CDR3 DNA reads TGTGCCAGCAGCTTTGCAGGGCAAGGGGAGCTGTTTTTT.

The V call is TRBV15, the J call TRBJ1-5, with D maybe TRBD1 (5 bases). CDR3 length equals 17 residues. Germline lookup yields CDR1 LNHNV and CDR2 YYDKDF (reference sequence). V was trimmed by 1 base and J by 3 bases, leaving 16 bases between them. CDR3 coding DNA: TGTGCCACCAGCAGAGGGTCAGGGTTGACTCCCAATCAGCCCCAGCATTTT. Encoded protein: CATSRGSGLTPNQPQHF.

The J gene is TRBJ1-1, the V gene TRBV5-1; weak D call: TRBD1 (6 bases). This CDR3 has 13 amino acids. Germline V gene lookup returns CDR1 SGHRS and CDR2 YFSETQ. Trimming removed 0 bases from V and 11 bases from J, with 14 bases in between. CDR3 sequence: CASSLEETQGAFF. CDR3 nucleotide sequence: TGCGCCAGCAGCTTGGAAGAGACCCAGGGGGCTTTCTTT.

This sequence joins TRBV5-1 and TRBJ1-6, with 7 bases identical to TRBD1. Germline lookup yields CDR1 SGHRS and CDR2 YFSETQ. The CDR3 sequence is 14 residues long. The V segment lost 3 bases and the J segment 6 bases; nucleotides outside the gene matches: 3. DNA of the CDR3: TGCGCCAGCAGCTCGACAGGGTTTAATTCACCCCTCCACTTT. It specifies CASSSTGFNSPLHF. The full variable domain, rest sourced from reference TRBV5-1 and TRBJ1-6, is KAGVTQTPRYLIKTRGQQVTLSCSPISGHRSVSWYQQTPGQGLQFLFEYFSETQRNKGNFPGRFSGRQFSNSRSEMNVSTLELGDSALYLCASSSTGFNSPLHFGNGTRLTVT.

The rearrangement uses TRBV29-1 and TRBJ2-7, with 9 nucleotides matching TRBD1. The CDR3 is 16 residues long. The junction had 12 bases not matched to a gene; V was cut back by 2 bases and J by 4 bases. CDR1 SQVTM and CDR2 ANQGSEA come from the germline V gene. As DNA, the CDR3 is TGCAGCGTTGAATACTCTGCGGGACAGGGTTCATACGAGCAGTACTTC. Amino acid sequence: CSVEYSAGQGSYEQYF.

V usage is TRBV9 and J usage is TRBJ2-1; tentative D call: TRBD2 (7 bases). The CDR3 loop spans 17 amino acids. Trimming took 3 bases from V and 2 from J, leaving 18 bases between them. Germline CDR1 SGDLS, CDR2 YYNGEE. Here the CDR3 reads CASSGEGGKGPYNEQFF. The CDR3 DNA is TGTGCCAGCAGCGGAGAGGGGGGGAAAGGCCCCTACAATGAGCAGTTCTTC.

The V and J genes are TRBV9 and TRBJ2-1; D is perhaps TRBD2 (6 bases). CDR1 is SGDLS and CDR2 is YYNGEE in the germline V gene. The length of the CDR3 is 16 residues. The V end was cut by 0 bases, the J end by 9 bases, with 19 bases between. Here the CDR3 DNA reads TGTGCCAGCAGCGTAGGCAGAGGGGAGGAGGGGAGTGAGCAGTTCTTC. Its translation: CASSVGRGEEGSEQFF.

V usage is TRBV9 and J usage is TRBJ2-3; TRBD2 matches at 10 bases. Trimming took 0 bases from V and 14 from J; bases not matched to a gene: 6. CDR1 is SGDLS and CDR2 is YYNGEE in the germline V gene. The CDR3 totals 13 residues. The CDR3: CASSVEGSGRLYF. The DNA for the CDR3 is TGTGCCAGCAGCGTAGAGGGTAGCGGGAGGCTGTATTTT.

The sample holds many counts of this clone. The chain is built from TRBV7-2 and TRBJ2-1; D remains ambiguous. This CDR3 contains 13 residues. Trimming stripped 2 bases from V and 8 bases from J, with 10 bases between. Germline V gives CDR1 SGHTA, CDR2 FQGNSA. The CDR3 spells CASSLLSWYEQFF. DNA of the CDR3: TGTGCCAGCAGCTTATTGAGTTGGTATGAGCAGTTCTTC.

The chain joins TRBV27 to TRBJ1-5, with unresolved D. Trimming took off 0 bases at V and 0 bases at J, with 9 bases between the two ends. Germline V gene lookup returns CDR1 MNHEY and CDR2 SMNVEV (reference sequence). This CDR3 contains 16 residues. CDR3 loop: CASSLSAAYSNQPQHF. The CDR3 DNA sequence: TGTGCCAGCAGTTTATCGGCGGCTTATAGCAATCAGCCCCAGCATTTT.

This clone was seen only once. The chain couples TRBV15 to TRBJ1-1; D gene unclear. CDR3 size: 16 residues. Germline CDR1 LNHNV, CDR2 YYDKDF (reference sequence). The V and J ends lost 0 bases and 5 bases respectively, with 16 bases between them. The CDR3 sequence: CATSRDFGRAWTEAFF. CDR3 nucleotides: TGTGCCACCAGCAGAGATTTTGGGAGGGCTTGGACTGAAGCTTTCTTT.

V and J are TRBV2 and TRBJ2-1; no reliable D call. The CDR3 runs to 10 residues. Trimming stripped 7 bases from V and 14 bases from J, with 12 bases between. Germline CDR1 is SNHLY and CDR2 is FYNNEI. The chain's CDR3 is CASTAGMEFF. CDR3 DNA: TGTGCCAGCACCGCAGGAATGGAGTTCTTC.

The rearrangement uses TRBV29-1 and TRBJ1-4; D is undetermined. The ends were cut back, 7 bases at V and 2 bases at J, with 8 bases in the middle. Germline-derived CDR1 and CDR2 are SQVTM and ANQGSEA. The CDR3 extends over 12 amino acids. DNA of the CDR3: TGCAGCGCCAAACAGACTAATGAAAAACTGTTTTTT. This sequence encodes CSAKQTNEKLFF.

This chain connects TRBV7-9 to TRBJ1-5, with unresolved D. Germline CDR1 SEHNR, CDR2 FQNEAQ (reference sequence). Trimming left V 5 bases short and J 3 bases short, with 11 bases between. The CDR3 is made up of 14 amino acids. DNA for the CDR3: TGTGCCAGCAGCCGCCGACGGGTCAATCAGCCCCAGCATTTT. This encodes CASSRRRVNQPQHF.

CDR3 nucleotide sequence: TGTGCCAGCAGTCGCCCCGGGACAGGGGACCACGAGCAGTACTTC. It yields the protein CASSRPGTGDHEQYF. The rearrangement links TRBV28 to TRBJ2-7; TRBD1 agrees at 10 bases. V lost 5 bases to trimming and J lost 5 bases; unmatched junction nucleotides: 9. This CDR3 comprises 15 residues. The germline CDR1 and CDR2 sequences are MDHEN and SYDVKM.